One and the same sample provided the 9 T cell receptor beta chains below, sequenced in a study of shared clonotypes between healthy human individuals. Using immunoSEQ multiplex PCR, the repertoire was profiled, and TCRdb retains in-frame clones only, with some absent. The sample carries hundreds of thousands of clones, 90% to 95% recorded once. The naive CD8 population came from CD45RO-negative cells selected for CCR7, without terminally differentiated effector memory CD45RA+ cells. Sequencing was done on a sample of naive CD8+ T cells sorted from blood. The origin of the receptors is a woman aged 25 to 39 in good health.

The chain joins TRBV5-6 to TRBJ1-4; TRBD1 matches at 7 bases. The CDR3 is 14 amino acids. Trimming removed 2 bases from V and 6 bases from J; junction bases left unmatched: 4. Germline V CDR1 and CDR2: SGHDT, YYEEEE. Here the CDR3 reads CASSFGTDYEKLFF. The CDR3, as DNA: TGTGCCAGCAGCTTCGGGACAGATTATGAAAAACTGTTTTTT.

The chain uses TRBV28 and TRBJ2-2, with D tentatively TRBD2 (6 bases). This CDR3 spans 16 amino acids. Trimming shortened V by 6 bases and J by 2 bases, and 16 bases separated the two germline ends. Germline V gives CDR1 MDHEN, CDR2 SYDVKM. The CDR3 here is CASRDAGLDNTGELFF. As DNA, the CDR3 is TGTGCCAGCAGAGATGCGGGACTCGATAACACCGGGGAGCTGTTTTTT.

This CDR3 reads CASSFRDRGAYF. The CDR3 nucleotides read TGTGCCAGCAGCTTCCGGGACAGGGGGGCCTACTTC. The genes are TRBV13 and TRBJ2-7; TRBD1 aligns across 11 bases. CDR3 size: 12 residues. V trimming: 3 bases; J trimming: 13 bases; junction bases outside the gene matches: 5. The germline V gene has CDR1 PRHDT and CDR2 FYEKMQ (reference sequence).

The chain uses TRBV2 and TRBJ2-5, with D tentatively TRBD1 (6 bases). The ends were cut back, 4 bases at V and 4 bases at J, with 10 bases in the middle. Germline values: CDR1 SNHLY, CDR2 FYNNEI. The CDR3 is made up of 13 amino acids. The CDR3 is CASSVYRAETQYF. CDR3 bases: TGTGCCAGCAGTGTCTACAGGGCAGAGACCCAGTACTTC.

The chain has TRBV15 and TRBJ2-2, with D perhaps TRBD2 (5 bases). The CDR3 is 14 residues long. Germline CDR1 reads LNHNV; CDR2 reads YYDKDF (reference sequence). Trimming took 4 bases from V and 3 from J, leaving 9 bases between them. The CDR3 region has the DNA TGTGCCACCAGCATCCGGGATTACACCGGGGAGCTGTTTTTT. It yields the protein CATSIRDYTGELFF.

The rearrangement links TRBV6-5 to TRBJ2-1; 12 nucleotides agree with TRBD2. The CDR3 is made up of 15 amino acids. Trimming removed 6 bases from V and 6 bases from J; junction bases left unmatched: 6. The germline V gene encodes CDR1 MNHEY and CDR2 SVGAGI. The DNA for the CDR3 is TGTGCCAGCAGGGAGGGACTAGCGGGCTTCAATGAGCAGTTCTTC. It yields the protein CASREGLAGFNEQFF.

CDR3 nucleotides: TGTGCCAGCAGCCGAACAGGGGAGAGGTACGGCACTGAAGCTTTCTTT. It translates to CASSRTGERYGTEAFF. The chain joins TRBV7-9 to TRBJ1-1; 7 bases agree with TRBD1. Germline lookup yields CDR1 SEHNR and CDR2 FQNEAQ (reference sequence). This CDR3 spans 16 amino acids. V was clipped by 5 bases and J by 4 bases; unmatched bases: 13.

This sequence joins TRBV27 and TRBJ2-1, with TRBD2 identical over 13 bases. Germline assignment: CDR1 MNHEY and CDR2 SMNVEV (reference sequence). This CDR3 contains 19 residues. Losses at the gene ends were 3 bases for V and 4 bases for J; bases not matched to a gene: 12. CDR3 coding DNA: TGTGCCAGCAGTTTCTATGGACTAGCGGGAGACGGGATTTACAATGAGCAGTTCTTC. Its translation: CASSFYGLAGDGIYNEQFF.

CDR3 region: CASSADRYGEQYF. CDR3 coding DNA: TGCGCCAGCAGCGCCGACAGGTATGGCGAGCAGTACTTC. The chain joins TRBV5-1 to TRBJ2-7, with a tentative D call TRBD1 (6 bases). CDR3 length: 13 residues. The V gene lost 4 bases and the J gene lost 6 bases, with 14 bases spanning the gap. Germline-derived CDR1 and CDR2 are SGHRS and YFSETQ. The full variable domain, with the rest looked up from reference TRBV5-1 and TRBJ2-7, is KAGVTQTPRYLIKTRGQQVTLSCSPISGHRSVSWYQQTPGQGLQFLFEYFSETQRNKGNFPGRFSGRQFSNSRSEMNVSTLELGDSALYLCASSADRYGEQYFGPGTRLTVT.